This T cell receptor (beta chain) was documented in a study of cytomegalovirus exposure and HLA in healthy donors. Study outcomes and limitations: Segments of the TCR beta V type were, in most cases, productive about 90% or about 30% of the time in an earlier analysis.

The donors gave bone marrow, and they were healthy. The PCR made use of 60 Vbeta and 13 Jbeta primers. Method: immunoSEQ multiplex PCR; TCRdb's copy keeps in-frame clones and lacks some. The profile covers 120,000 or so clones, with roughly 86% appearing a single time and less than 2% taken by the ten largest. This clone has only one observation. Its target is unknown. J lost 5 bases, V lost 4 bases, and 9 bases had no gene match. The CDR3 length is 15 residues. Germline lookup yields CDR1 MGHRA and CDR2 YSYEKL. The origin of this receptor is a man aged 35 to 55 in good health and CMV-seronegative. The sample taken for sequencing was PBMCs. V is TRBV4-1 and J is TRBJ2-7; 9 bases line up with TRBD1. The CDR3 here is CASSLRQGVLDEQYF. The CDR3 DNA is TGCGCCAGCAGCCTGCGACAGGGGGTTTTGGACGAGCAGTACTTC.